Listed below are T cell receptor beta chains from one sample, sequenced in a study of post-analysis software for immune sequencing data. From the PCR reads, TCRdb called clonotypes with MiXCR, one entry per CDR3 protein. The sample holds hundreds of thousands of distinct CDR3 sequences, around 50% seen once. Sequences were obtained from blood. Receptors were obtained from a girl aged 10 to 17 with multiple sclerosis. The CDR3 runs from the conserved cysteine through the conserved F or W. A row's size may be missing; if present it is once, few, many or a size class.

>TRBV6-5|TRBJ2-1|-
CASSSPTSGGRSSYNEQFF
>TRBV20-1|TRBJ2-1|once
CSATKEGGSISYNEQFF
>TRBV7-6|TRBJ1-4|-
CASSSLPQGAREKLFF
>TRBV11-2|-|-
CATRAQGSPYEQYF
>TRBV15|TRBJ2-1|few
CATSRDLSGAYNEQFF
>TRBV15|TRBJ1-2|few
CATSRDLGRVYGYTF
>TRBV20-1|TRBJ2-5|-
CSAKVGETQYF
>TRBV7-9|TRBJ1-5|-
CASSLGGASNQPQHF
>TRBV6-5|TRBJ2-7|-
CASSPRTSGVSEQYF
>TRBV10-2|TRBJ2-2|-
CASSSRGRSNTGELFF
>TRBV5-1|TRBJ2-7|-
CATSLVALGDRASDEQYF